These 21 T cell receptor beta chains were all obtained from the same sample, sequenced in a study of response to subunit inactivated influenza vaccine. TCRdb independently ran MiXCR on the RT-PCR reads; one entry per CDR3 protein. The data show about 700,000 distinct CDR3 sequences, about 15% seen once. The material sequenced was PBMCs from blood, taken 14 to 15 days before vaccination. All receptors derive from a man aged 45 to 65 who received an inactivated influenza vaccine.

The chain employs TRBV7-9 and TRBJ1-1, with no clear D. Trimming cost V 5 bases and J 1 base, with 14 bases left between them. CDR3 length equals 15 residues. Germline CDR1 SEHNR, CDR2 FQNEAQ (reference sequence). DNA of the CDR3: TGTGCCAGCAGCCCAACCCTCTCGGGGAACACTGAAGCTTTCTTT. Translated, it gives CASSPTLSGNTEAFF.

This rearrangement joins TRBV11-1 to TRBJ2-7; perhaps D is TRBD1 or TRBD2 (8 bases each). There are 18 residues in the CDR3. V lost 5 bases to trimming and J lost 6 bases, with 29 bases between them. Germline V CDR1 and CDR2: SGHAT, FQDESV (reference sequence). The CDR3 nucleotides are TGTGCCAGCAGCCTATCCTCCGGCGGGGGGACAGGCTCTCTCGAGCAGTACTTC. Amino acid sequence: CASSLSSGGGTGSLEQYF. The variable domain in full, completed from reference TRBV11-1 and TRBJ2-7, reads EAEVAQSPRYKITEKSQAVAFWCDPISGHATLYWYRQILGQGPELLVQFQDESVVDDSQLPKDRFSAERLKGVDSTLKIQPAELGDSAMYLCASSLSSGGGTGSLEQYFGPGTRLTVT.

This CDR3 is CASSEVAGYGYTF. The CDR3 DNA is TGTGCCAGCAGTGAAGTGGCCGGGTACGGCTACACCTTC. This chain links TRBV25-1 with TRBJ1-2; D gene ambiguous. With 2 bases removed from V and 8 bases from J, the gap between germline ends came to 12 bases. The germline CDR1 and CDR2 sequences are MGHDK and SYGVNS. The CDR3 covers 13 residues.

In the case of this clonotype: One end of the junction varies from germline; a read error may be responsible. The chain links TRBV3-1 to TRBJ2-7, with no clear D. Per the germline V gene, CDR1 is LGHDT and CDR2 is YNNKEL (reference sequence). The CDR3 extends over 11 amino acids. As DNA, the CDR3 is TGTGCCAGCAGCCAAGGTGGGTCAAAGCACTTC. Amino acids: CASSQGGSKHF.

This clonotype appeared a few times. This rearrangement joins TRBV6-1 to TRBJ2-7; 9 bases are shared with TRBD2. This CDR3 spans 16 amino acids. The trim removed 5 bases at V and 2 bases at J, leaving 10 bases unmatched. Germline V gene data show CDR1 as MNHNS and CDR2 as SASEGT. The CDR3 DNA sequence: TGTGCCAGCAGTCCTTCCCTGACTAGCGGAGCCTACGAGCAGTACTTC. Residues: CASSPSLTSGAYEQYF.

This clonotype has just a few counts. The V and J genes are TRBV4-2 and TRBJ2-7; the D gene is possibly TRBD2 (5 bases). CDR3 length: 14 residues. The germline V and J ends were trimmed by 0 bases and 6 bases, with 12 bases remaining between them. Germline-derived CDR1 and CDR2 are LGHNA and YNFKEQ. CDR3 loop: CASSQESGILEQYF. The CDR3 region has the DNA TGTGCCAGCAGCCAAGAATCCGGGATTCTCGAGCAGTACTTC.

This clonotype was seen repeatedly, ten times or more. CDR3 protein: CASSRTEKEAFF. The DNA of the CDR3 is TGTGCCAGCAGTAGGACGGAAAAGGAAGCTTTCTTT. The chain combines TRBV28 with TRBJ1-1; D not resolved. V was cut by 5 bases and J by 8 bases, with 12 bases left in between. This CDR3 comprises 12 residues. Germline V gene sequence: CDR1 MDHEN, CDR2 SYDVKM.

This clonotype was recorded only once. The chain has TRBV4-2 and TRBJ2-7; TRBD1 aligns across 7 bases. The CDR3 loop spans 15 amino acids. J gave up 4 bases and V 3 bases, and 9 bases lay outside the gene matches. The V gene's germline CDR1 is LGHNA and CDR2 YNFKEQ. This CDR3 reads CASSQGGQVSYEQYF. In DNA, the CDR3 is TGTGCCAGCAGCCAGGGTGGACAGGTCTCGTACGAGCAGTACTTC.

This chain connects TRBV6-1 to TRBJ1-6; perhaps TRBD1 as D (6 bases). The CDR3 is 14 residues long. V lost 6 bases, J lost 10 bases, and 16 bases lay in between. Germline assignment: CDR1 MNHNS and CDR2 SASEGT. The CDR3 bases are TGTGCCAGCAGGACGCAGGGGTATGGCTCACCCCTCCACTTT. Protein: CASRTQGYGSPLHF.

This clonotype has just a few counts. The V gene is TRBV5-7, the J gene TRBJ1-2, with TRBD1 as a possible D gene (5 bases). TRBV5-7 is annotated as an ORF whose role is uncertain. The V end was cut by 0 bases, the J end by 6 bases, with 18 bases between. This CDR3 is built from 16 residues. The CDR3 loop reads CASSLDWAGRGHGYTF. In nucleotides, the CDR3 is TGTGCCAGCAGCTTGGATTGGGCAGGGAGGGGCCATGGCTACACCTTC.

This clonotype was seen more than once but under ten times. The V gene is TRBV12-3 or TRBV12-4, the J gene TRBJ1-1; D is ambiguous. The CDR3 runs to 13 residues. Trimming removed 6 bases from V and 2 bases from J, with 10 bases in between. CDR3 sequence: CASSPDPNTEAFF. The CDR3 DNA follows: TGTGCCAGCAGCCCTGACCCAAACACTGAAGCTTTCTTT.

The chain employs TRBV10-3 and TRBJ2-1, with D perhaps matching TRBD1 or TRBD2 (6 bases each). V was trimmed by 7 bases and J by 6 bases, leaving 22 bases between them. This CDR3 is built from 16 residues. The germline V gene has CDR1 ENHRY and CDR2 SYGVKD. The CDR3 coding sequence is TGTGCCATCAACCGCGGAGGGGGTCGGAACACCAATGAGCAGTTCTTC. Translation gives CAINRGGGRNTNEQFF.

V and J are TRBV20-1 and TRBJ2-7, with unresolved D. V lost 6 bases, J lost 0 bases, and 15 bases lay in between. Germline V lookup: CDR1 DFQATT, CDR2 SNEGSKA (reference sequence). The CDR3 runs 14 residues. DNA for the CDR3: TGCAGTGCCCTTTTTGCGGACCTCTCCTACGAGCAGTACTTC. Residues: CSALFADLSYEQYF.

The CDR3 DNA is TGTGCCAGCAGCTTAGGAGTGCTTCCCTCCTACAATGAGCAGTTCTTC. As protein: CASSLGVLPSYNEQFF. J is TRBJ2-1 and V is TRBV7-2; D is uncertain. The length of the CDR3 is 16 residues. Germline V CDR1 and CDR2: SGHTA, FQGNSA. The germline V and J ends were trimmed by 1 base and 0 bases, with 10 bases remaining between them.

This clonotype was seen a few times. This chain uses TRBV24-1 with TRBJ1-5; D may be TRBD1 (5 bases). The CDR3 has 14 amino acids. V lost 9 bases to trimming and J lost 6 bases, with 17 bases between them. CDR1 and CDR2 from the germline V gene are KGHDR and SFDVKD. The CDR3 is CATQQVGVGQPQHF. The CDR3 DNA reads TGTGCCACCCAACAGGTAGGGGTGGGTCAGCCCCAGCATTTT.

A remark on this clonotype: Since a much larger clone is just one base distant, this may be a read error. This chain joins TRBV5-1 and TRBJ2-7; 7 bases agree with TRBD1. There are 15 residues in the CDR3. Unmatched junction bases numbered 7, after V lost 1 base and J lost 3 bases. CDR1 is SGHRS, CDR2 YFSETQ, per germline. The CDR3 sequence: CASSLTGVNLYEQYF. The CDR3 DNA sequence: TGCGCCAGCAGCTTGACAGGGGTTAACCTCTACGAGCAGTACTTC.

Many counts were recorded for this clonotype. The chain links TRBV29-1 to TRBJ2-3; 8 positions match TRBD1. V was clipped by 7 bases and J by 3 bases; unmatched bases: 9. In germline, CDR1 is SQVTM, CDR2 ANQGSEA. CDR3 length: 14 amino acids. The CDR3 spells CSAGQGWKTDTQYF. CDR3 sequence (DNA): TGCAGCGCCGGACAGGGATGGAAAACAGATACGCAGTATTTT.

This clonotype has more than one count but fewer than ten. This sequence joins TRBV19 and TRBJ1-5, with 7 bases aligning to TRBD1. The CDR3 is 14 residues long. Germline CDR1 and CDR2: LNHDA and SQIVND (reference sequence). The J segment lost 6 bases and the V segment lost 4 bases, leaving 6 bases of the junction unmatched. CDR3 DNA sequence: TGTGCCAGTAGTACAACAGGGGTCGGTCAGCCCCAGCATTTT. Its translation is CASSTTGVGQPQHF.

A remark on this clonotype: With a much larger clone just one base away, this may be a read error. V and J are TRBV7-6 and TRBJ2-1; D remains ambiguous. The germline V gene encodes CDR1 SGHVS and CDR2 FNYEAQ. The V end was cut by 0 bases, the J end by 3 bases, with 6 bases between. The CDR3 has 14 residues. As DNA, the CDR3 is TGTGCCAGCAGCTTAGCAGGCTACTACAATGAGCAGTTCTTC. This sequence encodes CASSLAGYYNEQFF.

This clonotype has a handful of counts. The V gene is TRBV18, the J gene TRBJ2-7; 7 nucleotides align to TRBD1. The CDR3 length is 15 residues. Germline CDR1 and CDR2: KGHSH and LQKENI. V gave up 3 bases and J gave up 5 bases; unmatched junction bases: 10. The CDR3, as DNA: TGTGCCAGCTCACCGAAATCGACAGGGAAACACGAGCAGTACTTC. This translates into CASSPKSTGKHEQYF.

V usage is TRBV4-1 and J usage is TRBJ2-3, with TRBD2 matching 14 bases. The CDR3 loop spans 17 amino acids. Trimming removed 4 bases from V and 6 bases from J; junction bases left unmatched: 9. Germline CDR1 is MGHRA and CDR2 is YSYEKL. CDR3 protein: CASSLTSGGASSDTQYF. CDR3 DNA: TGCGCCAGCAGCCTGACTAGCGGGGGGGCCTCATCGGATACGCAGTATTTT.